This T cell receptor beta chain was captured in a study of control samples from healthy donors and cancer patients. Produced via immunoSEQ multiplex PCR; TCRdb's table is partial and in-frame only. The sample consists of around 30,000 clones, about nine tenths of them appearing once. Worth noting for this clone: One end of the junction does not line up with germline, which may come from a read error.

Germline V CDR1 and CDR2: MNHEY, SVGAGI. CDR3 size: 14 residues. Input material: PBMCs. The sequence was obtained from a man aged 50 or older with lung cancer. V is TRBV6-5 and J is TRBJ1-1; possible D gene TRBD1, 5 bases. Written as DNA, the CDR3 is TGTGCCAGCAGCCTGTTGGGGGGGAACCCTGAAGCTTTCTTT. Translating gives CASSLLGGNPEAFF.